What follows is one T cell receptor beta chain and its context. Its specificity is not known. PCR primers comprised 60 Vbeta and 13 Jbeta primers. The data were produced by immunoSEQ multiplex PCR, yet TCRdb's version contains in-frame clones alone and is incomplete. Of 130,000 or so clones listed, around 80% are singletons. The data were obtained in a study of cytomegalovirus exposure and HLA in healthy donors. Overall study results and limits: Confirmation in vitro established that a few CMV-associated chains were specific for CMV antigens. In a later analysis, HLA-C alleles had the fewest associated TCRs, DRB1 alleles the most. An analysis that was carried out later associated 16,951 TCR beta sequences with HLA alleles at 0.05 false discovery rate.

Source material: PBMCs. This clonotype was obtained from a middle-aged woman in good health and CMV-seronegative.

The CDR3 region is CASPGSTDTQYF. The CDR3 DNA is TGTGCCAGCCCGGGGAGCACAGATACGCAGTATTTT. This chain connects TRBV6-1 to TRBJ2-3; tentative D call: TRBD2 (5 bases). Germline lookup yields CDR1 MNHNS and CDR2 SASEGT. CDR3 length: 12 amino acids. Trimming left V 8 bases short and J 0 bases short, with 6 bases between.